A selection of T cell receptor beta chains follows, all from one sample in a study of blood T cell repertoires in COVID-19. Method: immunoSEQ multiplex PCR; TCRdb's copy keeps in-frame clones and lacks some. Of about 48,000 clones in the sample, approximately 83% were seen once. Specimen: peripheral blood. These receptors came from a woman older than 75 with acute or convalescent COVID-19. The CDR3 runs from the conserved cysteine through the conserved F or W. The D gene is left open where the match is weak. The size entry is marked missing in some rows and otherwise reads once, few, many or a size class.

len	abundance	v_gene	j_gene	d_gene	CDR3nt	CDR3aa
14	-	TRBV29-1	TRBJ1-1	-	TGCAGCGCAGCGGGGGGGACCGCGAACACTGAAGCTTTCTTT	CSAAGGTANTEAFF
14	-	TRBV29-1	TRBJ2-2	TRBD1	TGCAGCGTTGAGGGGACAGGGGCCACCGGGGAGCTGTTTTTT	CSVEGTGATGELFF
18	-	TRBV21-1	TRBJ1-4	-	TGTGCCAGCAGCTACGCCCGGGACAGGGGACCGTCGGGGGAAAAACTGTTTTTT	CASSYARDRGPSGEKLFF
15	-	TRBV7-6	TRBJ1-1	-	TGTGCCAGCAGCTTAGATGCAGGGAGGGACACTGAAGCTTTCTTT	CASSLDAGRDTEAFF
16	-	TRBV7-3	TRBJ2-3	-	TGTGCCAGCAGCTACGGCTTAGAGAGGCGGTCAGATACGCAGTATTTT	CASSYGLERRSDTQYF
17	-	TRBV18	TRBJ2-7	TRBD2	TGTGCCAGCTCCTTCTTCCCAACGGGGGGACCGCCCCACGAGCAGTACTTC	CASSFFPTGGPPHEQYF
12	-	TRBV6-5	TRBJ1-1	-	TGTGCCAGCAATTCAGTGAACACTGAAGCTTTCTTT	CASNSVNTEAFF
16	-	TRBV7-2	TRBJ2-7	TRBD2	TGTGCCAGCAGCTTCGGACTAGCGGGGGTTAAGGGCGAGCAGTACTTC	CASSFGLAGVKGEQYF
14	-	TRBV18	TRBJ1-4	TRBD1	TGTGCCAGCTCCCCGGGACAGGGAGTCGAAAAACTGTTTTTT	CASSPGQGVEKLFF
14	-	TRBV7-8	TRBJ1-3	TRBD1	TGTGCCAGCAGCACCGGGACAGGTGGAAACACCATATATTTT	CASSTGTGGNTIYF
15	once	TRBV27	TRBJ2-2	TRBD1	TGTGCCAGCACTCTACAGGGGGTAGACACCGGGGAGCTGTTTTTT	CASTLQGVDTGELFF
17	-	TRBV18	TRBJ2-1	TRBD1	TGTGCCAGCTCACCACCGAACACAGGGGGCTCCTACAATGAGCAGTTCTTC	CASSPPNTGGSYNEQFF
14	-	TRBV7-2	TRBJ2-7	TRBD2	TGTGCCAGCAGCTTAGGGAGGGACTACTACGAGCAGTACTTC	CASSLGRDYYEQYF
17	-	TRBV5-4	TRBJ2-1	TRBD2	TGTGCCAGCAGCCCCCGGACTAGCGGGGGGTCCTACAATGAGCAGTTCTTC	CASSPRTSGGSYNEQFF
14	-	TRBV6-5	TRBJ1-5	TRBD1	TGTGCCAGCAGTCTCACAGGGGGCAATCAGCCCCAGCATTTT	CASSLTGGNQPQHF
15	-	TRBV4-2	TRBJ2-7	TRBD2	TGTGCCAGCAGCCGAGGGGCGGGGGGTACCTACGAGCAGTACTTC	CASSRGAGGTYEQYF
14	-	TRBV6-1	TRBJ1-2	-	TGTGCCAGCAGTGAAGCCGAAAGGGGAAGTGGCTACACCTTC	CASSEAERGSGYTF
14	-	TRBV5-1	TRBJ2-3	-	TGCGCCAGCAGCTTGCGGGACAAATCGGATACGCAGTATTTT	CASSLRDKSDTQYF
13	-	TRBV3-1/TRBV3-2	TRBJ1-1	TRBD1	TGTGCCAGCAGCCGAAGGGGACAGATTGAAGCTTTCTTT	CASSRRGQIEAFF
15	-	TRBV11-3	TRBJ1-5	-	TGTGCCAGCAGCTTGGGGGGGGGCCGCAATCAGCCCCAGCATTTT	CASSLGGGRNQPQHF
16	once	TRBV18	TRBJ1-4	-	TGTGCCAGCTCACCTACGAACAGGGCGTCCTCCGAAAAACTGTTTTTT	CASSPTNRASSEKLFF
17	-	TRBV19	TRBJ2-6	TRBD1	TGTGCCAGTGCCTTGGACAGGGAACTCTCTGGGGCCAACGTCCTGACTTTC	CASALDRELSGANVLTF
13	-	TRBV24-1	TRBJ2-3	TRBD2	TGTGCCACCTCCGGGGGGTGGGGAGATACGCAGTATTTT	CATSGGWGDTQYF
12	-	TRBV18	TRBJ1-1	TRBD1	TGTGCCAGCTCCGAGACAGGGACTGAAGCTTTCTTT	CASSETGTEAFF
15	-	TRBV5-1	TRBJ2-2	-	TGCGCCAGCAGCTTGGCCACACAAGGGGCCGGGGAGCTGTTTTTT	CASSLATQGAGELFF
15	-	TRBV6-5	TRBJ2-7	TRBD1	TGTGCCAGCAGTTACTCTGAAGGACAGGGGAGCGAGCAGTACTTC	CASSYSEGQGSEQYF
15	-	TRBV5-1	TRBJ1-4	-	TGCGCCAGCAGCCCCGTACAGGGAGCAAACGAAAAACTGTTTTTT	CASSPVQGANEKLFF
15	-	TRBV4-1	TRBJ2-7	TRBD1	TGCGCCAGCAGCCAAGGGACAGGGATACCCTACGAGCAGTACTTC	CASSQGTGIPYEQYF
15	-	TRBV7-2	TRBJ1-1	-	TGTGCCAGCAGCTTAGGAGGCAGGGTTAACACTGAAGCTTTCTTT	CASSLGGRVNTEAFF
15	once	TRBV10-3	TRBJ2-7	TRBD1	TGTGCCATCAGTGCCGGACAGGGGGATTCCTACGAGCAGTACTTC	CAISAGQGDSYEQYF
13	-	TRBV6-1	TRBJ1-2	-	TGTGCCAGCAGTGACCAAGAAGAGAAGGGCTACACCTTC	CASSDQEEKGYTF
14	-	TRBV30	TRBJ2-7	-	TGTGCCTGGAGTGTACGGGCAGGGGAAAAGAGGCAGTACTTC	CAWSVRAGEKRQYF
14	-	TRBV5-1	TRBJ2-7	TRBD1	TGCGCCAGCAGCCAGGGACAGGGAATCCACGAGCAGTACTTC	CASSQGQGIHEQYF
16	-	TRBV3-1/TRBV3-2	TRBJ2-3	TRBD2	TGTGCCAGCAGCCAAGTCTTTCTAGCGGGGGGTTATACGCAGTATTTT	CASSQVFLAGGYTQYF
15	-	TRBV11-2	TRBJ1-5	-	TGTGCCAGCAGCGGAGGGACCGTCAGCAATCAGCCCCAGCATTTT	CASSGGTVSNQPQHF
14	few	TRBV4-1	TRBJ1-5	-	TGCGCCAGCAGCCTAGAACAGGGTCCCCGGCCCCAGCATTTT	CASSLEQGPRPQHF
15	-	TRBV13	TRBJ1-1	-	TGTGCCAGCAGCTTACCCACTACGTTGAACACTGAAGCTTTCTTT	CASSLPTTLNTEAFF
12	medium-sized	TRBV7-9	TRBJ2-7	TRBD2	TGTGCCAGCAGCGAGTGGGGGGGCGAGCAGTACTTC	CASSEWGGEQYF
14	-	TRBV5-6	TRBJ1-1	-	TGTGCCAGCAGCGCCCTGCGCGTCATCACTGAAGCTTTCTTT	CASSALRVITEAFF
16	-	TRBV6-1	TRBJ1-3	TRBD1	TGTGCCAGCAGTGCGGGACAGTGGAGCTCTGGAAACACCATATATTTT	CASSAGQWSSGNTIYF
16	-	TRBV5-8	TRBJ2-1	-	TGTGCCAGCAGCTTGGTAGGACAGGAGGGGTACAATGAGCAGTTCTTC	CASSLVGQEGYNEQFF
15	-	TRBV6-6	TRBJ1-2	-	TGTGCCAGCAAGCCGGTCGCGGGGGGCAACTATGGCTACACCTTC	CASKPVAGGNYGYTF
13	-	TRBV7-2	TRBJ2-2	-	TGTGCCAGCAGCTTAGGCGGAGCCGGGGAGCTGTTTTTT	CASSLGGAGELFF
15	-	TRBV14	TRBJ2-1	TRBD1	TGTGCCAGCAGCCAGGAGGACAGGGGGAACAATGAGCAGTTCTTC	CASSQEDRGNNEQFF
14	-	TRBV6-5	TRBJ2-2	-	TGTGCCAGCAATCCACTAGGCGGCACCGGGGAGCTGTTTTTT	CASNPLGGTGELFF
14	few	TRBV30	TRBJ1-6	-	TGTGCCTGGAGTGTATCCAGGTCAGATTCACCCCTCCACTTT	CAWSVSRSDSPLHF
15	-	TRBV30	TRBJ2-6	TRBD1	TGTGCCTGGAGTGCGACAGGGTTAGGGGCCAACGTCCTGACTTTC	CAWSATGLGANVLTF
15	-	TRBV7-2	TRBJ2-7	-	TGTGCCAGCAGCTTAGCGGCAGGCCAAAACTACGAGCAGTACTTC	CASSLAAGQNYEQYF
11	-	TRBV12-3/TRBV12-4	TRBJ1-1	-	TGTGCCAGCAGCTTTGGGGCGGAACCTTTCTTT	CASSFGAEPFF